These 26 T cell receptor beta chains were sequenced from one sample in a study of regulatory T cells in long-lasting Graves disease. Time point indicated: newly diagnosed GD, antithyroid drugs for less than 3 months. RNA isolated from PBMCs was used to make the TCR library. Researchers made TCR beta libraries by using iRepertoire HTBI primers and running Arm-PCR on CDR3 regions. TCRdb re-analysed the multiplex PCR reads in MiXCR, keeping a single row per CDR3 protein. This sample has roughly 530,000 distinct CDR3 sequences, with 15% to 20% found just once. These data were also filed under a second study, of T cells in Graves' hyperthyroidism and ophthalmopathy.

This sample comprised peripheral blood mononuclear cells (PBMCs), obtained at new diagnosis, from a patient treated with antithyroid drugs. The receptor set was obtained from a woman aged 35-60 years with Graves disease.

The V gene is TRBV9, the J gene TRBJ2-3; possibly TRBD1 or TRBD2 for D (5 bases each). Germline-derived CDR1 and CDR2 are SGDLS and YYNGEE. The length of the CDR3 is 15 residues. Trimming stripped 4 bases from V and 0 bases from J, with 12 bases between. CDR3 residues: CASSRDGSSTDTQYF. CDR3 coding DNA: TGTGCCAGCAGCCGGGACGGTTCTAGCACAGATACGCAGTATTTT.

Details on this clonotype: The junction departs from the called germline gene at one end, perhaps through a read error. CDR3 region: CASSKTGSPEAYF. The CDR3 DNA reads TGTGCCAGCAGCAAGACAGGGTCCCCTGAAGCTTACTTT. The genes are TRBV7-9 and TRBJ1-1, with 7 bases fitting TRBD1. Germline CDR1 reads SEHNR; CDR2 reads FQNEAQ (reference sequence). The CDR3 length is 13 residues. Together with reference TRBV7-9 and TRBJ1-1, the CDR3 gives the full variable domain: DTGVSQNPRHKITKRGQNVTFRCDPISEHNRLYWYRQTLGQGPEFLTYFQNEAQLEKSRLLSDRFSAERPKGSFSTLEIQRTEQGDSAMYLCASSKTGSPEAYFGQGTRLTVV.

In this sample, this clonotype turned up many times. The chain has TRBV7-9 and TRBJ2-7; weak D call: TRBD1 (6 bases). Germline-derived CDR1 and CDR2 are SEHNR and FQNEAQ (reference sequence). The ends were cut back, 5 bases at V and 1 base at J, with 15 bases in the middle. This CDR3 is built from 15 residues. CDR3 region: CASSLARGQSYEQYF. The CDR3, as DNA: TGTGCCAGCAGCCTCGCCAGGGGACAATCCTACGAGCAGTACTTC.

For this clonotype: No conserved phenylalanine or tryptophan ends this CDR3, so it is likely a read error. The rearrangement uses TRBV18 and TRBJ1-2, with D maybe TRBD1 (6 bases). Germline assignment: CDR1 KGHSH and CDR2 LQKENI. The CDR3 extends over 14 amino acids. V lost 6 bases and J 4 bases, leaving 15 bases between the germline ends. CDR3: CASSHGTGLYGYTL. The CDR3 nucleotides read TGTGCCAGCTCTCACGGTACAGGGCTCTATGGCTACACCCTC.

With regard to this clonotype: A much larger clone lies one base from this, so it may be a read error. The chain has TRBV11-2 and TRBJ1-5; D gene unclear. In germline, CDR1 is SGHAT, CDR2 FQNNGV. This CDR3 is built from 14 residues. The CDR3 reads CAGSFGPTSQPQHF. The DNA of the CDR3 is TGTGCCGGCAGCTTCGGACCGACTAGCCAGCCCCAGCATTTT.

The CDR3 DNA reads TGTGCCAGCAGGCCAGGTGGGGAAGGCACCGGGGAGCTGTTTTTT. It specifies CASRPGGEGTGELFF. V and J are TRBV12-3 or TRBV12-4 and TRBJ2-2; D call uncertain. The V and J ends lost 6 bases and 4 bases respectively, with 15 bases between them. The CDR3 totals 15 residues.

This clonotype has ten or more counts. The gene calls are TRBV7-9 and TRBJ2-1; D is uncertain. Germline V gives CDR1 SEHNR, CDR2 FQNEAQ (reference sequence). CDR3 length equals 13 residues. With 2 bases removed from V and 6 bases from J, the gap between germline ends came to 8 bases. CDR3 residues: CASSLSQVNEQFF. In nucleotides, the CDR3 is TGTGCCAGCAGCTTAAGTCAGGTCAATGAGCAGTTCTTC.

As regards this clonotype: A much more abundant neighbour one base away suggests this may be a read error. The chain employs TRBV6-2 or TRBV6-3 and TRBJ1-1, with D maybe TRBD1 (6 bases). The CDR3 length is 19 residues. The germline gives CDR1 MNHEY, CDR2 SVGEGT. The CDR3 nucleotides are TGTGCCGGCAGTTCCGACCCGGGACACATCTCCTCCATGAACACTGAAGCTTTCTTT. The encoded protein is CAGSSDPGHISSMNTEAFF.

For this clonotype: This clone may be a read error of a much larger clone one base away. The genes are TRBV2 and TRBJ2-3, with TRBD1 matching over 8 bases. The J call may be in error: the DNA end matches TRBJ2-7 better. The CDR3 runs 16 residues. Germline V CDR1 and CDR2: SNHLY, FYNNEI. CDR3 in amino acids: CARDAADRDSYNEQYF. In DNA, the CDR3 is TGTGCCAGAGATGCTGCGGACAGGGACTCCTACAATGAGCAGTACTTC.

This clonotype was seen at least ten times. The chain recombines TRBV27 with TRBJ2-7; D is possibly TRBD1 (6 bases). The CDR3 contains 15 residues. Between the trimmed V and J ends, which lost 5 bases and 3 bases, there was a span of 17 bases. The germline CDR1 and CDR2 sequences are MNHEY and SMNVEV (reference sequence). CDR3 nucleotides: TGTGCCAGCAGTCTCTCCGGGACAACGAACTACGAGCAGTACTTC. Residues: CASSLSGTTNYEQYF.

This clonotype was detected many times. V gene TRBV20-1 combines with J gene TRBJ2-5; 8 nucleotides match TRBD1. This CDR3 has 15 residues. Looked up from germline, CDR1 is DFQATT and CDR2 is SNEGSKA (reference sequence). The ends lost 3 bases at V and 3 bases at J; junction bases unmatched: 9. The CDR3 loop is CSARTGTGTKETQYF. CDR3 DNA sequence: TGCAGTGCTAGGACCGGGACAGGAACTAAAGAGACCCAGTACTTC.

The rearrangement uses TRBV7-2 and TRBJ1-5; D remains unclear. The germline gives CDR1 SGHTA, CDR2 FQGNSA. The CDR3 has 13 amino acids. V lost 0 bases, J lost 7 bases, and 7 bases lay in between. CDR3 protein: CASSLAHAQPQHF. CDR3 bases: TGTGCCAGCAGCTTAGCCCATGCCCAGCCCCAGCATTTT.

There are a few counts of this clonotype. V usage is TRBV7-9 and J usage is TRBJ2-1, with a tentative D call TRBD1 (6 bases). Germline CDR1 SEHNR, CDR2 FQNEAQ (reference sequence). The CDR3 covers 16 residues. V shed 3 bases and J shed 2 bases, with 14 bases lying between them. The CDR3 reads CASSFPGQLTYNEQFF. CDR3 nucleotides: TGTGCCAGCAGCTTTCCCGGACAGCTTACCTACAATGAGCAGTTCTTC.

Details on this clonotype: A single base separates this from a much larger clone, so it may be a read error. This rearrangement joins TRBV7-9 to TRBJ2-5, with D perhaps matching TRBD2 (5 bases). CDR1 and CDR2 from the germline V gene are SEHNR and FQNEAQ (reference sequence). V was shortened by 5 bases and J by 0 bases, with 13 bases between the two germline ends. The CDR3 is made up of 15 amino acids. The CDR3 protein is CASSRTETNQETQYF. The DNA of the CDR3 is TGTGCCAGCAGCCGTACCGAGACTAACCAAGAGACCCAGTACTTC.

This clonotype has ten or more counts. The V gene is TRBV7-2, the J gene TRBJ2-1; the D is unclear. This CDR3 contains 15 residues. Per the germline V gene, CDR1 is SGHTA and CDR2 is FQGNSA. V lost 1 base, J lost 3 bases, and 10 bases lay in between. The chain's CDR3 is CASSLVSGDYNEQFF. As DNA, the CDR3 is TGTGCCAGCAGCTTAGTTAGTGGGGACTACAATGAGCAGTTCTTC.

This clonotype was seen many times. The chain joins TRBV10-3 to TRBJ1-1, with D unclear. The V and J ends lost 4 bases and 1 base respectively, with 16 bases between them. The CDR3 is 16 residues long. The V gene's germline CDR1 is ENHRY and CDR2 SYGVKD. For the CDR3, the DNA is TGTGCCATCAGTGCACGGGTGGGAGGGTCGAACACTGAAGCTTTCTTT. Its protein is CAISARVGGSNTEAFF.

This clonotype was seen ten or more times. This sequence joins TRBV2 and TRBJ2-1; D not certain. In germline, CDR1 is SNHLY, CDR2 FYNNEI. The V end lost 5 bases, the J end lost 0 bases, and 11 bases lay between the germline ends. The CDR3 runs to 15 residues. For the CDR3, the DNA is TGTGCCAGCAGTCTCGGACCTAGCTCCTACAATGAGCAGTTCTTC. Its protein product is CASSLGPSSYNEQFF. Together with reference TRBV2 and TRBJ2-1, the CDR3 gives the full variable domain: EPEVTQTPSHQVTQMGQEVILRCVPISNHLYFYWYRQILGQKVEFLVSFYNNEISEKSEIFDDQFSVERPDGSNFTLKIRSTKLEDSAMYFCASSLGPSSYNEQFFGPGTRLTVL.

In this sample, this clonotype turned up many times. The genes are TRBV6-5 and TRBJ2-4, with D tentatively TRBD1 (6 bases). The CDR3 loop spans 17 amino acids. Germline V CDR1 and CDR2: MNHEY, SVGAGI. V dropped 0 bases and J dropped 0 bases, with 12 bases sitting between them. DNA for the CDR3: TGTGCCAGCAGTTACTCGAACAGGGAACTAGCCAAAAACATTCAGTACTTC. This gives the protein CASSYSNRELAKNIQYF.

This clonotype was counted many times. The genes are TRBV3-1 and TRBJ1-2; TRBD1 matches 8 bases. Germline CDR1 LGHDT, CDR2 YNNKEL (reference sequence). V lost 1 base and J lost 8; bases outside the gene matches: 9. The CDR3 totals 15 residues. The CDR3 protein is CASSQAAGQGGGYTF. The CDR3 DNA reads TGTGCCAGCAGCCAAGCCGCTGGACAGGGAGGGGGCTACACCTTC.

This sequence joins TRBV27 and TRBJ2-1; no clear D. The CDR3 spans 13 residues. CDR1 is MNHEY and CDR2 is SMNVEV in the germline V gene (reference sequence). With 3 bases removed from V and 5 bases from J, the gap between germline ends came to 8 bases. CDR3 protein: CASSFGNNNEQFF. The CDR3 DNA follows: TGTGCCAGCAGTTTTGGGAATAACAATGAGCAGTTCTTC.

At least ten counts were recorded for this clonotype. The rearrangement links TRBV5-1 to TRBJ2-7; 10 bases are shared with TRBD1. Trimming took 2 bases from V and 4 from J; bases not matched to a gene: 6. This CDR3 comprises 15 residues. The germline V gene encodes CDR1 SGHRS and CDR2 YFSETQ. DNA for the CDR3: TGCGCCAGCAGCTTAACCCCGGGACAGGGGTACGAGCAGTACTTC. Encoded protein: CASSLTPGQGYEQYF.

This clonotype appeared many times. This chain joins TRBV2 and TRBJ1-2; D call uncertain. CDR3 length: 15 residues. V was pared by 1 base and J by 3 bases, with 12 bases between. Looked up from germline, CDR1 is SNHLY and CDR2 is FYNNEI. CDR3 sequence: CASSEGVGSYYGYTF. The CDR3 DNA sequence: TGTGCCAGCAGTGAAGGGGTTGGAAGCTACTATGGCTACACCTTC.

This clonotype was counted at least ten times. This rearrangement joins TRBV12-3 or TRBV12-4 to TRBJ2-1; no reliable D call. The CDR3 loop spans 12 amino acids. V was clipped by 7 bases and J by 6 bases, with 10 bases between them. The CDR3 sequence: CASISDGNEQFF. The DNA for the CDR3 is TGTGCCAGCATTTCGGACGGCAATGAGCAGTTCTTC.

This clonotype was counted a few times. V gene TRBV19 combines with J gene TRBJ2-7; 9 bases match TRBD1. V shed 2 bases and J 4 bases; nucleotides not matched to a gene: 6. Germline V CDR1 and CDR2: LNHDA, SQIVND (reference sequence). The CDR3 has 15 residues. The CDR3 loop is CASSIRGQGTYEQYF. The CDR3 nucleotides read TGTGCCAGTAGTATAAGGGGACAGGGAACGTACGAGCAGTACTTC.

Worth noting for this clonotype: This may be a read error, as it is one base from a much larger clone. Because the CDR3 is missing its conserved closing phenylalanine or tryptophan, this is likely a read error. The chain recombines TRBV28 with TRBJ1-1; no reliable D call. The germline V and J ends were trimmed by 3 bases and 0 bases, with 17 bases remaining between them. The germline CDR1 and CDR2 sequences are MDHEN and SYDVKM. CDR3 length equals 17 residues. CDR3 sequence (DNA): TGTGCCAGCAGTTTGTACCTCCCGGGCGTAGTGAACACTGAAGCTTTCTCT. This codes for CASSLYLPGVVNTEAFS.

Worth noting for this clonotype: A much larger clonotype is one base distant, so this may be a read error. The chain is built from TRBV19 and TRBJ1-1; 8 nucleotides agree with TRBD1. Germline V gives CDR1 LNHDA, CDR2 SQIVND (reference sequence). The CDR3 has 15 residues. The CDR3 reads CASSSQGAVSTEASF. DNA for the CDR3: TGTGCCAGTAGTTCCCAGGGGGCAGTCAGCACTGAAGCTTCCTTT.